A single sample is the source of the 6 T cell receptor beta chains below, sequenced in a study of blood T cell repertoires in COVID-19. Sequencing used immunoSEQ multiplex PCR; TCRdb keeps in-frame clones, though not all of them. Of about 82,000 clones in the sample, around four fifths are singletons; the top ten hold 15% to 20%. Source material: peripheral blood. These receptor sequences come from a man at least 80 years old with active or convalescent COVID-19.

The chain employs TRBV7-9 and TRBJ2-1; 10 nucleotides agree with TRBD1. Germline CDR1 is SEHNR and CDR2 is FQNEAQ (reference sequence). The V segment lost 3 bases and the J segment 6 bases; nucleotides outside the gene matches: 5. The CDR3 sequence is 15 residues long. The CDR3 DNA follows: TGTGCCAGCAGCTTCTCCCGGACAGGGGGCAATGAGCAGTTCTTC. Its translation is CASSFSRTGGNEQFF.

V is TRBV6-2 or TRBV6-3 and J is TRBJ2-7; TRBD1 agrees at 7 bases. Germline CDR1 reads MNHEY; CDR2 reads SVGEGT. CDR3 length: 13 residues. J gave up 4 bases and V 5 bases, and 5 bases lay outside the gene matches. The CDR3 is CASSLDRDYEQYV. In DNA, the CDR3 is TGTGCCAGCAGTCTAGACAGGGATTACGAGCAGTACGTC.

The chain carries TRBV19 and TRBJ2-6; D not resolved. This CDR3 has 14 amino acids. The germline V and J ends were trimmed by 9 bases and 0 bases, with 9 bases remaining between them. Germline V CDR1 and CDR2: LNHDA, SQIVND (reference sequence). CDR3 DNA sequence: TGTGCCAGCTTATCTAGCTCTGGGGCCAACGTCCTGACTTTC. Its translation: CASLSSSGANVLTF.

The chain links TRBV28 to TRBJ2-7, with 10 bases lining up with TRBD2. The CDR3 length is 14 residues. The V and J ends lost 6 bases and 6 bases, in that order; junction bases with no gene match: 8. CDR1 is MDHEN and CDR2 is SYDVKM in the germline V gene. The CDR3 region is CASSLPSGGAEQYV. For the CDR3, the DNA is TGTGCCAGCAGCTTACCCAGCGGGGGGGCCGAGCAGTACGTC.

The rearrangement links TRBV24-1 to TRBJ1-5; D is possibly TRBD1 (5 bases). CDR3 length: 14 residues. CDR1 is KGHDR, CDR2 SFDVKD, per germline. Trimming cost V 9 bases and J 3 bases, with 14 bases left between them. The CDR3 is CATLCGQVNQPQHF. The CDR3 bases are TGTGCCACCCTTTGCGGACAAGTCAATCAGCCCCAGCATTTT.

V gene TRBV9 combines with J gene TRBJ1-1, with TRBD1 matching 7 bases. The junction had 4 bases not matched to a gene; V was cut back by 4 bases and J by 1 base. CDR3 length equals 14 residues. The germline gives CDR1 SGDLS, CDR2 YYNGEE. The CDR3 nucleotides read TGTGCCAGCAGCAGACAGGGTGGGAACACTGAAGCTTTCTTT. Amino acids: CASSRQGGNTEAFF.